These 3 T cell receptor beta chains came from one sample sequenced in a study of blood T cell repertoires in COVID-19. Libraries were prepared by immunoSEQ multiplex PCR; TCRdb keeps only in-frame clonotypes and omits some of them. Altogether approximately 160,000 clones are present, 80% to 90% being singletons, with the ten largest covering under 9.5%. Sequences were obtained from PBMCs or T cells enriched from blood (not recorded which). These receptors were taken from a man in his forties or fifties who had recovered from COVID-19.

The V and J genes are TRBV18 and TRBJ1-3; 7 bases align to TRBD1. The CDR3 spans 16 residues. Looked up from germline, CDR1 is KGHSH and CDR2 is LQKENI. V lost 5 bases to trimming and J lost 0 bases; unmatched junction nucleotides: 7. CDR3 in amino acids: CASSLGQPASGNTIYF. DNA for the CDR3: TGTGCCAGCTCATTGGGACAGCCAGCCTCTGGAAACACCATATATTTT.

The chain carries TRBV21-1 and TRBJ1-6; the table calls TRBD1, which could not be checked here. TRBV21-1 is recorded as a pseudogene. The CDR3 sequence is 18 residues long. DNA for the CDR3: TGTGCCAGCAGCAAGTCCATTCAGGGGGCCCCCTATAATTCACCCCTCCACTTT. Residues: CASSKSIQGAPYNSPLHF.

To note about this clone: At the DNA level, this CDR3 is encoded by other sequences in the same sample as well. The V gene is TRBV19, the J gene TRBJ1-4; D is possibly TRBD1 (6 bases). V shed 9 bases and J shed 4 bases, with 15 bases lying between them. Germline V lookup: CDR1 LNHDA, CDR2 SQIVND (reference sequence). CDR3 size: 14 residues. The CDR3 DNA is TGTGCCAGCAAATACAGGGAAGTTAATGAAAAACTGTTTTTT. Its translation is CASKYREVNEKLFF.